This T cell receptor beta chain stems from a study of shared clonotypes between healthy human individuals. The CDR3 has 14 amino acids. V lost 8 bases to trimming and J lost 3 bases; unmatched junction nucleotides: 7. The germline V gene encodes CDR1 SGHTA and CDR2 FQGNSA. TCRdb keeps only in-frame clones here, not all; method: immunoSEQ multiplex PCR. The sample has about 1 million clones; under 80% are singletons. This TCR was recovered from a man younger than 35 in good health. Sequenced input: memory CD4+ T cells sorted from blood. Subset specified: CD45RA-negative fraction. The chain has TRBV7-2 and TRBJ2-3; 8 nucleotides align to TRBD2. The CDR3 sequence is CASGREERTDTQYF. CDR3 DNA sequence: TGTGCCAGCGGGCGGGAGGAGCGGACAGATACGCAGTATTTT.